Presented here are 13 T cell receptor beta chains from one specimen sequenced in a study of cytomegalovirus exposure and HLA in healthy donors. A multiplex PCR was run with 60 Vbeta primers and 13 Jbeta primers. Only in-frame clones appear in the TCRdb table, and some are missing; sequencing was by immunoSEQ multiplex PCR. The table lists 150,000 to 200,000 clones, about four fifths of them singletons. The sequenced sample consisted of PBMCs. Receptors originate from a woman aged 18-30 years in good health and CMV-seropositive.

The rearrangement uses TRBV28 and TRBJ1-4, with D perhaps TRBD1 (5 bases). The CDR3 is made up of 14 amino acids. Germline CDR1 and CDR2: MDHEN and SYDVKM. V was trimmed by 1 base and J by 5 bases, leaving 8 bases between them. CDR3 amino acids: CASSLLAGNEKLFF. For the CDR3, the DNA is TGTGCCAGCAGTTTATTGGCAGGGAATGAAAAACTGTTTTTT.

V and J are TRBV7-8 and TRBJ1-4, with D unresolved. V lost 4 bases, J lost 0 bases, and 12 bases lay in between. CDR3 size: 16 residues. The germline CDR1 and CDR2 sequences are SGHVS and FQNEAQ. The CDR3 loop reads CASSSRVSATNEKLFF. The CDR3 DNA reads TGTGCCAGCAGCTCCCGTGTGAGTGCAACTAATGAAAAACTGTTTTTT.

The genes are TRBV7-2 and TRBJ2-3, with D unresolved. The V and J ends lost 4 bases and 3 bases respectively, with 5 bases between them. CDR3 size: 12 residues. The germline CDR1 and CDR2 sequences are SGHTA and FQGNSA. CDR3 bases: TGTGCCAGCAGCTCTTTTACAGATACGCAGTATTTT. This encodes CASSSFTDTQYF.

This sequence joins TRBV15 and TRBJ2-7; 7 nucleotides agree with TRBD1. The germline CDR1 and CDR2 sequences are LNHNV and YYDKDF (reference sequence). Germline trimming cut 7 bases from V and 2 bases from J; bases unmatched to any gene: 5. The CDR3 has 13 residues. The CDR3 DNA reads TGTGCCACCACCTTAGGGACAGCCTACGAGCAGTACTTC. Translating it yields CATTLGTAYEQYF.

Comments on this clone: Other DNA sequences in this sample translate to the same CDR3. The V gene is TRBV7-2, the J gene TRBJ2-3; D not resolved. This CDR3 is 11 amino acids long. The V end was cut by 3 bases, the J end by 5 bases, with 3 bases between. CDR1 is SGHTA, CDR2 FQGNSA, per germline. The CDR3 loop is CASSLRDTQYF. The CDR3 DNA follows: TGTGCCAGCAGCTTGAGAGATACGCAGTATTTT.

The J gene is TRBJ1-6, the V gene TRBV7-2; TRBD1 might be the D (5 bases). V lost 3 bases to trimming and J lost 6 bases, with 15 bases between them. CDR3 size: 16 residues. CDR1 SGHTA and CDR2 FQGNSA come from the germline V gene. CDR3 in DNA: TGTGCCAGCAGCTTCGGGGGGGTCGCTTTTAATTCACCCCTCCACTTT. This encodes CASSFGGVAFNSPLHF.

This clone was detected a few times. V gene TRBV7-8 combines with J gene TRBJ1-2; 7 nucleotides agree with TRBD1. CDR3 length: 16 residues. J was trimmed by 4 bases and V by 5 bases; bases with no gene match: 13. Per germline, CDR1 SGHVS and CDR2 FQNEAQ. The DNA of the CDR3 is TGTGCCAGCAGCCCCGGACAGGAGCCGGGACGCTATGGCTACACCTTC. Its translation: CASSPGQEPGRYGYTF.

The chain has TRBV25-1 and TRBJ1-1; D not certain. The length of the CDR3 is 18 residues. V lost 2 bases, J lost 0 bases, and 19 bases lay in between. The germline gives CDR1 MGHDK, CDR2 SYGVNS. CDR3 amino acids: CASSEADGRTTVNTEAFF. The CDR3 DNA sequence: TGTGCCAGCAGTGAAGCGGACGGGAGAACAACGGTGAACACTGAAGCTTTCTTT.

V is TRBV27 and J is TRBJ1-6, with D hard to call. The germline gives CDR1 MNHEY, CDR2 SMNVEV (reference sequence). The CDR3 is 15 residues long. Trimming left V 5 bases short and J 3 bases short, with 11 bases between. The DNA of the CDR3 is TGTGCCAGCAGTCCACGACTGAACTATAATTCACCCCTCCACTTT. The encoded protein is CASSPRLNYNSPLHF.

CDR3 nucleotides: TGTGCCAGCCGGTCTGAAGGGGTGGACGGGGAGCTGTTTTTT. Its protein product is CASRSEGVDGELFF. This chain joins TRBV6-4 and TRBJ2-2, with D possibly being TRBD1 (5 bases). The CDR3 totals 14 residues. Germline-derived CDR1 and CDR2 are MRHNA and SNTAGT. Trimming shortened V by 8 bases and J by 7 bases, and 17 bases separated the two germline ends.

The chain is built from TRBV5-8 and TRBJ1-3, with D uncertain. Trimming took off 4 bases at V and 0 bases at J, with 17 bases between the two ends. The germline V gene encodes CDR1 SGHTS and CDR2 YDEGEE. CDR3 length: 17 amino acids. The CDR3 DNA follows: TGTGCCAGCAGCAACTTGCGGGGAGGCAGCTCTGGAAACACCATATATTTT. This sequence encodes CASSNLRGGSSGNTIYF. The complete variable domain, with remaining parts taken from reference TRBV5-8 and TRBJ1-3, reads EAGVTQSPTHLIKTRGQQATLRCSPISGHTSVYWYQQALGLGLQFLLWYDEGEERNRGNFPPRFSGRQFPNYSSELNVNALELEDSALYLCASSNLRGGSSGNTIYFGEGSWLTVV.

The chain combines TRBV6-5 with TRBJ2-7, with D tentatively TRBD2 (5 bases). The CDR3 consists of 15 residues. V was shortened by 5 bases and J by 3 bases, with 17 bases between the two germline ends. CDR1 is MNHEY and CDR2 is SVGAGI in the germline V gene. CDR3 in amino acids: CASSTLGLINYEQYF. The CDR3 DNA reads as TGTGCCAGCAGTACTCTCGGACTTATAAACTACGAGCAGTACTTC.

CDR3 DNA sequence: TGTGCCAGCAGCGTTATCACCGGGGAGCTGTTTTTT. Its translation is CASSVITGELFF. The V gene is TRBV9, the J gene TRBJ2-2, with no clear D. V lost 2 bases, J lost 4 bases, and 3 bases lay in between. Germline CDR1 reads SGDLS; CDR2 reads YYNGEE. This CDR3 region has 12 residues. The full variable domain, with the rest looked up from reference TRBV9 and TRBJ2-2, is DSGVTQTPKHLITATGQRVTLRCSPRSGDLSVYWYQQSLDQGLQFLIQYYNGEERAKGNILERFSAQQFPDLHSELNLSSLELGDSALYFCASSVITGELFFGEGSRLTVL.